This TCR beta chain was captured by sequencing in a study of cytomegalovirus exposure and HLA in healthy donors. The PCR used 60 Vbeta and 13 Jbeta primers. The assay was immunoSEQ multiplex PCR, and TCRdb's table has in-frame clones only and misses some. In the table there are about 140,000 clones, approximately 80% of which are singletons. The sample taken for sequencing was PBMCs. The TCR originated in a woman between 40 and 55 years old in good health and CMV-seronegative.

The DNA for the CDR3 is TGTGCCAGCAGTCCAACTAGCGGGGTGAACAATGAGCAGTTCTTC. Amino acid sequence: CASSPTSGVNNEQFF. The V call is TRBV7-3, the J call TRBJ2-1; 10 bases align to TRBD2. The CDR3 has 15 residues. After removal of 6 bases from V and 5 bases from J, the junction contained 7 bases not matched to a gene. CDR1 and CDR2 from the germline V gene are SGHTA and FQGTGA.